This T cell receptor (beta chain) was observed in a study of T cells after yellow fever vaccination. Study-level background: Low-cell-number fractions were prepared with SMART-Seq v4 Ultra Low Input.

Germline lookup yields CDR1 SGHKS and CDR2 YYEKEE (reference sequence). V lost 0 bases, J lost 2 bases, and 11 bases lay in between. This CDR3 comprises 15 residues. Broader study findings: Subsequent booster samples again held most clones from primary vaccination (96% CD4, roughly 91% CD8). Weaker in magnitude, the secondary response showed a faster peak on day 5 versus 15.

Note on this clonotype: Its antigen is unidentified.

TCRdb reprocessed the 5' RACE reads with MiXCR, giving one entry per CDR3 protein. The table includes hundreds of thousands of distinct CDR3 sequences, less than 15% detected once. This receptor was taken from a young man who received the YFV17D yellow fever vaccine. This specimen consisted of PBMCs, obtained on the day of the yellow fever booster vaccination. The rearrangement links TRBV5-5 to TRBJ1-2; possibly TRBD1 for D (6 bases). Here the CDR3 reads CASSLEDRFNYGYTF. The DNA for the CDR3 is TGTGCCAGCAGCTTGGAAGACAGGTTCAACTATGGCTACACCTTC.